These T cell receptor beta chains were read from a single sample in a study of beta chain features in type 1 diabetes. Profiling relied on immunoSEQ multiplex PCR, and the TCRdb table lists in-frame clones only, not all of them. The repertoire holds 400,000 or so clones, with around 9.6% as singletons. Sequencing was performed on central memory CD4+ T cells from blood. These receptors all stem from a man aged 30-40 years with type 1 diabetes. Each CDR3 is given with its conserved first and last residue. The D gene is left open where the match is weak. Where a row states a size, it is once, few, many or the class of an expanded clone; other rows omit it.

j_call d_call v_call clone_size cdr3_aa cdr3_nt
TRBJ2-7 TRBD2 TRBV6-6 NA CASTTSGRAAYEQYF TGTGCCAGCACTACTAGCGGGAGGGCCGCCTACGAGCAGTACTTC
TRBJ2-3 NA TRBV6-5 few CASSYDGTLQYF TGTGCCAGCAGTTACGACGGGACCTTACAGTATTTT
TRBJ2-7 NA TRBV5-1 few CASSSKTGNYEQYF TGCGCCAGCAGCTCTAAGACAGGCAACTACGAGCAGTACTTC
TRBJ2-7 NA TRBV11-2 NA CASSLTSGSDEQYF TGTGCCAGCAGCTTGACTAGTGGGAGCGACGAGCAGTACTTC
TRBJ1-1 NA TRBV4-3 NA CASSQAQPMGTEAFF TGCGCCAGCAGCCAAGCTCAACCGATGGGCACTGAAGCTTTCTTT
TRBJ2-5 NA TRBV30 few CAWSAPGRRGETQYF TGTGCCTGGAGCGCCCCTGGACGGCGGGGAGAGACCCAGTACTTC
TRBJ1-1 NA TRBV19 many CASSKAGTEAFF TGTGCCAGTAGTAAGGCGGGCACTGAAGCTTTCTTT
TRBJ2-2 NA TRBV7-2 NA CAKRTGTGELFF TGTGCCAAAAGGACGGGCACCGGGGAGCTGTTTTTT
TRBJ2-5 NA TRBV6-5 NA CASTDRSSGSTQYF TGTGCCAGCACCGACAGGTCCTCAGGGTCGACCCAGTACTTC
TRBJ2-5 NA TRBV6-6 few CASSYGTGTKETQYF TGTGCCAGCAGTTACGGAACAGGGACGAAAGAGACCCAGTACTTC
TRBJ2-3 TRBD2 TRBV2 few CASRLLAGATDTQYF TGTGCCAGCAGACTGCTAGCGGGAGCCACAGATACGCAGTATTTT
TRBJ1-2 NA TRBV7-9 NA CASSPRDGYTF TGTGCCAGCAGTCCACGCGATGGCTACACCTTC
TRBJ2-7 TRBD1 TRBV27 few CASRRSQGVLTYEQYF TGTGCCAGCAGGCGTTCACAGGGGGTTTTGACCTACGAGCAGTACTTC
TRBJ2-6 NA TRBV7-9 many CASRAPGANVLTF TGTGCCAGCAGGGCGCCTGGGGCCAACGTCCTGACTTTC
TRBJ1-2 TRBD1 TRBV28 once CASGDLGTDIIYGYTF TGTGCCAGCGGAGACCTTGGGACAGACATTATCTATGGCTACACCTTC
TRBJ2-7 TRBD1 TRBV28 NA CASSSPGQASYEQYF TGTGCCAGCAGTTCCCCGGGACAGGCTTCCTACGAGCAGTACTTC
TRBJ1-2 TRBD1 TRBV18 NA CASSPSQGVDGYTF TGTGCCAGCTCACCATCCCAGGGGGTGGATGGCTACACCTTC
TRBJ2-3 TRBD1 TRBV18 NA CASSPRQGVTDTQYF TGTGCCAGCTCACCCCGACAGGGAGTCACAGATACGCAGTATTTT
TRBJ1-1 TRBD1 TRBV5-1 few CASSLGTGGTEAFF TGCGCCAGCAGCTTGGGGACAGGGGGCACTGAAGCTTTCTTT
TRBJ2-7 NA TRBV6-1 few CASSEARDGYEQYF TGTGCCAGCAGTGAGGCTCGGGACGGCTACGAGCAGTACTTC
TRBJ2-7 TRBD2 TRBV4-1 NA CASSPPPQTSESYEQYF TGCGCCAGCAGCCCGCCCCCCCAGACTAGCGAGTCCTACGAGCAGTACTTC
TRBJ2-3 NA TRBV11-2 NA CASSLGGSSTDTQYF TGTGCCAGCAGCTTAGGTGGCAGTAGCACAGATACGCAGTATTTT
TRBJ2-5 NA TRBV5-6 many CASSWEETQYF TGTGCCAGCAGCTGGGAAGAGACCCAGTACTTC
TRBJ2-5 NA TRBV7-2 few CASSPRASVGLAQTQYF TGTGCCAGCAGCCCTAGAGCGTCCGTGGGGTTAGCGCAGACCCAGTACTTC
TRBJ2-2 TRBD2 TRBV9 NA CASSVGLAVGGGTGELFF TGTGCCAGCAGCGTCGGACTAGCGGTGGGGGGTGGCACCGGGGAGCTGTTTTTT
TRBJ2-1 TRBD1 TRBV5-1 few CASSPQQGFNEQFF TGCGCCAGCAGCCCTCAACAGGGGTTCAATGAGCAGTTCTTC